Each of the 32 T cell receptor beta chains below was sequenced from the same sample in a study of blood T cell repertoires in COVID-19. TCRdb's table, derived via immunoSEQ multiplex PCR, lists solely in-frame clones and lacks some. The sample contains hundreds of thousands of clones, 85% of which appear only once. Source material: PBMCs or T cells enriched from blood (not recorded which). Receptors were obtained from a woman in her 30s who had been exposed to COVID-19.

The CDR3 coding sequence is TGTGCCAGCAGCTCGGTAGCTTACGCCAAAAACATTCAGTACTTC. Residues: CASSSVAYAKNIQYF. The chain joins TRBV27 to TRBJ2-4; D unresolved. Germline CDR1 is MNHEY and CDR2 is SMNVEV (reference sequence). The V end lost 6 bases, the J end lost 1 base, and 13 bases lay between the germline ends. This CDR3 contains 15 residues.

V gene TRBV24-1 combines with J gene TRBJ2-5; D perhaps matches TRBD2 (5 bases). V lost 9 bases to trimming and J lost 3 bases, with 19 bases between them. The germline gives CDR1 KGHDR, CDR2 SFDVKD. The CDR3 is 15 residues long. CDR3 in DNA: TGTGCCACCCGCAAGTCGGGAATCGGAGAAGAGACCCAGTACTTC. This gives the protein CATRKSGIGEETQYF.

Details on this clone: Other DNA sequences in the same sample also yield this CDR3. The chain recombines TRBV28 with TRBJ1-2; a possible D gene is TRBD1 (5 bases). This CDR3 comprises 12 residues. The germline V gene has CDR1 MDHEN and CDR2 SYDVKM. V was cut by 3 bases and J by 5 bases, with 7 bases left in between. CDR3 coding DNA: TGTGCCAGCAGTTTCAGGGATTATGGCTACACCTTC. Translated: CASSFRDYGYTF.

This clone has only one observation. The rearrangement uses TRBV2 and TRBJ2-1; TRBD2 agrees at 8 bases. Trimming took 5 bases from V and 5 from J; bases not matched to a gene: 11. This CDR3 comprises 16 residues. CDR1 and CDR2 (germline): SNHLY, FYNNEI. CDR3 region: CASSSDSGIRDNEQFF. The CDR3 region has the DNA TGTGCCAGCAGTTCCGATAGCGGGATAAGGGACAATGAGCAGTTCTTC. Full variable domain (remainder filled in from reference TRBV2 and TRBJ2-1): EPEVTQTPSHQVTQMGQEVILRCVPISNHLYFYWYRQILGQKVEFLVSFYNNEISEKSEIFDDQFSVERPDGSNFTLKIRSTKLEDSAMYFCASSSDSGIRDNEQFFGPGTRLTVL.

CDR3 bases: TGTGCCAGCAGTTTCCCGGGGGAGACCCAGTACTTC. Translation gives CASSFPGETQYF. The chain uses TRBV27 and TRBJ2-5; maybe TRBD2 (5 bases). CDR3 length: 12 residues. Deletions cut 3 bases from V and 5 bases from J, with 7 bases between. The germline gives CDR1 MNHEY, CDR2 SMNVEV (reference sequence).

This rearrangement joins TRBV5-1 to TRBJ2-1, with D possibly matching TRBD2 (5 bases). The CDR3 has 18 residues. Germline-derived CDR1 and CDR2 are SGHRS and YFSETQ. Trimming removed 4 bases from V and 7 bases from J, with 27 bases in between. CDR3 sequence (DNA): TGCGCCAGCAGCCCCTACTTCCGGGGTAGCAAGGGTAGGAATGAGCAGTTCTTC. Translation: CASSPYFRGSKGRNEQFF.

The count of this clone is one. This chain joins TRBV30 and TRBJ1-6; D not resolved. Germline V gene sequence: CDR1 GTSNPN, CDR2 SVGIG (reference sequence). The germline V and J ends were trimmed by 0 bases and 2 bases, with 8 bases remaining between them. The CDR3 totals 15 residues. CDR3 residues: CAWSVLSAYNSPLHF. In DNA form, the CDR3 reads TGTGCCTGGAGTGTCCTGAGCGCCTATAATTCACCCCTCCACTTT. Using reference TRBV30 and TRBJ1-6 for the parts outside the CDR3, the full variable domain is SQTIHQWPATLVQPVGSPLSLECTVEGTSNPNLYWYRQAAGRGLQLLFYSVGIGQISSEVPQNLSASRPQDRQFILSSKKLLLSDSGFYLCAWSVLSAYNSPLHFGNGTRLTVT.

The gene calls are TRBV7-4 and TRBJ1-1; D unclear. This CDR3 is 11 amino acids long. Trimming shortened V by 7 bases and J by 6 bases, and 9 bases separated the two germline ends. The germline V gene has CDR1 SGHVT and CDR2 SQSDAQ. CDR3 sequence (DNA): TGTGCCAGCACCGCCGGGGCTGAAGCTTTCTTT. Translation gives CASTAGAEAFF. The entire variable domain, with the rest obtained from reference TRBV7-4 and TRBJ1-1, is as follows: GAGVSQSPRYKVAKRGRDVALRCDSISGHVTLYWYRQTLGQGSEVLTYSQSDAQRDKSGRPSGRFSAERPERSVSTLKIQRTEQGDSAVYLCASTAGAEAFFGQGTRLTVV.

This clone appeared once. V gene TRBV14 combines with J gene TRBJ2-7, with TRBD2 matching 8 bases. The CDR3 sequence is 15 residues long. Germline CDR1 and CDR2: SGHDN and FVKESK. J gave up 1 base and V 1 base, and 3 bases lay outside the gene matches. CDR3 protein: CASSQVTGGSYEQYF. The CDR3 DNA reads TGTGCCAGCAGCCAAGTCACGGGAGGGTCCTACGAGCAGTACTTC.

The chain is built from TRBV2 and TRBJ1-6; D may be TRBD1 (6 bases). CDR1 and CDR2 (germline): SNHLY, FYNNEI. CDR3 length equals 15 residues. Trimming removed 6 bases from V and 6 bases from J, with 15 bases in between. The CDR3 reads CASRGSQGSNSPLHF. CDR3 coding DNA: TGTGCCAGCAGAGGATCTCAGGGGAGTAATTCACCCCTCCACTTT. Full variable domain (missing parts from reference TRBV2 and TRBJ1-6): EPEVTQTPSHQVTQMGQEVILRCVPISNHLYFYWYRQILGQKVEFLVSFYNNEISEKSEIFDDQFSVERPDGSNFTLKIRSTKLEDSAMYFCASRGSQGSNSPLHFGNGTRLTVT.

This clone appeared a few times. The chain links TRBV30 to TRBJ1-2; D may be TRBD1 (5 bases). The V gene's germline CDR1 is GTSNPN and CDR2 SVGIG (reference sequence). This CDR3 region has 14 residues. V was clipped by 0 bases and J by 8 bases, with 16 bases between them. The CDR3 nucleotides are TGTGCCTGGAGTGTACTAAGGGGAAAAGGAGGCTACACCTTC. It translates to CAWSVLRGKGGYTF. The variable domain in full, completed from reference TRBV30 and TRBJ1-2, reads SQTIHQWPATLVQPVGSPLSLECTVEGTSNPNLYWYRQAAGRGLQLLFYSVGIGQISSEVPQNLSASRPQDRQFILSSKKLLLSDSGFYLCAWSVLRGKGGYTFGSGTRLTVV.

This chain joins TRBV5-1 and TRBJ2-2, with a tentative D call TRBD1 (6 bases). Germline V CDR1 and CDR2: SGHRS, YFSETQ. Trimming removed 3 bases from V and 3 bases from J, with 15 bases in between. The CDR3 spans 16 residues. In DNA, the CDR3 is TGCGCCAGCAGCTACACAGGGCGACGGGACACCGGGGAGCTGTTTTTT. Protein sequence: CASSYTGRRDTGELFF.

The rearrangement joins TRBV5-5 to TRBJ2-7; 15 bases are shared with TRBD2. Per the germline V gene, CDR1 is SGHKS and CDR2 is YYEKEE (reference sequence). This CDR3 spans 17 amino acids. Trimming took 2 bases from V and 1 from J; bases not matched to a gene: 4. The CDR3 bases are TGTGCCAGCAGCTTTGGGACTAGCGGGGGGCGTTCCTACGAGCAGTACTTC. This codes for CASSFGTSGGRSYEQYF.

Here the CDR3 reads CASSLTTGSSAQHF. The DNA of the CDR3 is TGTGCCAGCAGCCTCACGACAGGATCCTCAGCCCAGCATTTT. V is TRBV7-9 and J is TRBJ1-5; the D gene is possibly TRBD1 (6 bases). V was clipped by 5 bases and J by 11 bases, with 19 bases between them. Germline loops: CDR1 SEHNR, CDR2 FQNEAQ (reference sequence). This CDR3 is built from 14 residues.

The chain employs TRBV5-1 and TRBJ1-4; D is uncertain. Germline-derived CDR1 and CDR2 are SGHRS and YFSETQ. This CDR3 has 15 residues. Between the trimmed V and J ends, which lost 4 bases and 7 bases, there was a span of 17 bases. CDR3 coding DNA: TGCGCCAGCAGCCTAACCGGGAAACGGGGTGAAAAACTGTTTTTT. This sequence encodes CASSLTGKRGEKLFF.

The CDR3 here is CASSLDRTYNSPLHF. The CDR3 DNA follows: TGTGCCAGCAGCCTAGACAGAACTTATAATTCACCCCTCCACTTT. The chain joins TRBV28 to TRBJ1-6; tentatively, D is TRBD1 (5 bases). This CDR3 comprises 15 residues. Germline V gene lookup returns CDR1 MDHEN and CDR2 SYDVKM. Trimming pared 6 bases from V and 4 bases from J, leaving 13 bases between.

V is TRBV9 and J is TRBJ2-1; 9 bases are a match to TRBD2. The CDR3 contains 16 residues. V gave up 1 base and J gave up 2 bases; unmatched junction bases: 4. Looked up from germline, CDR1 is SGDLS and CDR2 is YYNGEE. CDR3 region: CASSVSSGDPYNEQFF. For the CDR3, the DNA is TGTGCCAGCAGCGTATCTAGCGGGGACCCCTACAATGAGCAGTTCTTC.

This clone has only a few counts. V is TRBV21-1 and J is TRBJ1-5; the table's D call, TRBD1, has no DNA check behind it. TRBV21-1 is classified as a pseudogene. The CDR3 sequence is 17 residues long. CDR3 amino acids: CASSKGEDRGSNQPQHF. Here the CDR3 DNA reads TGTGCCAGCAGCAAAGGTGAGGACAGGGGATCCAATCAGCCCCAGCATTTT.

The chain couples TRBV11-3 to TRBJ2-2, with D possibly matching TRBD2 (5 bases). This CDR3 has 13 residues. Germline CDR1 and CDR2: SGHNT and YENEEA. Trimming pared 5 bases from V and 1 base from J, leaving 5 bases between. The CDR3 region is CASSGRNTGELFF. The CDR3 DNA follows: TGTGCCAGCAGCGGGAGGAACACCGGGGAGCTGTTTTTT.

This chain links TRBV5-1 with TRBJ2-1; no firm D call. Trimming removed 3 bases from V and 5 bases from J, with 6 bases in between. The germline gives CDR1 SGHRS, CDR2 YFSETQ. The CDR3 contains 12 residues. The CDR3 reads CASSSVHNEQFF. CDR3 DNA sequence: TGCGCCAGCAGCTCAGTACACAATGAGCAGTTCTTC.

The chain couples TRBV7-3 to TRBJ1-3, with D possibly TRBD1 on 5 matching bases. Germline V gives CDR1 SGHTA, CDR2 FQGTGA. Trimming shortened V by 6 bases and J by 3 bases, and 18 bases separated the two germline ends. This CDR3 comprises 16 residues. The CDR3 coding sequence is TGTGCCAGCAGTTCCCTTCTAGTGACAGTTGGAAACACCATATATTTT. It encodes CASSSLLVTVGNTIYF.

J is TRBJ1-1 and V is TRBV11-2; D is undetermined. The germline gives CDR1 SGHAT, CDR2 FQNNGV. The CDR3 runs to 14 residues. Deletions cut 1 base from V and 2 bases from J, with 8 bases between. The CDR3: CASSLAPRNTEAFF. The CDR3 nucleotides read TGTGCCAGCAGCTTAGCCCCCCGTAACACTGAAGCTTTCTTT.

This sequence joins TRBV7-3 and TRBJ2-1, with 10 bases lining up with TRBD2. The trim removed 7 bases at V and 5 bases at J, leaving 20 bases unmatched. This CDR3 is 19 amino acids long. The germline V gene has CDR1 SGHTA and CDR2 FQGTGA. In DNA form, the CDR3 reads TGTGCCAGCACCCATCCGTGGAGCGGGGGGGCCTTAGGAAACAATGAGCAGTTCTTC. Protein: CASTHPWSGGALGNNEQFF.

The chain is built from TRBV28 and TRBJ2-2; TRBD1 matches at 7 bases. The J segment lost 5 bases and the V segment lost 6 bases, leaving 9 bases of the junction unmatched. CDR3 length: 15 residues. Looked up from germline, CDR1 is MDHEN and CDR2 is SYDVKM. The CDR3 loop is CASSGRDSATGELFF. The CDR3, as DNA: TGTGCCAGCAGCGGCCGGGACAGTGCGACCGGGGAGCTGTTTTTT. The entire variable domain, with the rest obtained from reference TRBV28 and TRBJ2-2, is as follows: DVKVTQSSRYLVKRTGEKVFLECVQDMDHENMFWYRQDPGLGLRLIYFSYDVKMKEKGDIPEGYSVSREKKERFSLILESASTNQTSMYLCASSGRDSATGELFFGEGSRLTVL.

The CDR3 DNA reads as TGTGCCAGCAGCTTGAGGGGGCCAACTGAAGCTTTCTTT. Residues: CASSLRGPTEAFF. This chain joins TRBV5-6 and TRBJ1-1, with TRBD1 identical over 7 bases. In germline, CDR1 is SGHDT, CDR2 YYEEEE. Trimming at V came to 1 base and at J to 5 bases, leaving 2 bases not matched to a gene. This CDR3 is built from 13 residues.

This clone was detected only a few times. This sequence joins TRBV30 and TRBJ2-1, with TRBD2 matching over 7 bases. The CDR3 is 14 amino acids. V lost 5 bases, J lost 7 bases, and 11 bases stayed unmatched. Germline values: CDR1 GTSNPN, CDR2 SVGIG (reference sequence). CDR3 in amino acids: CAWERGLNGNEQFF. The CDR3, as DNA: TGTGCCTGGGAGCGGGGACTCAATGGGAATGAGCAGTTCTTC.

The gene calls are TRBV4-2 and TRBJ1-1; D is perhaps TRBD1 (6 bases). CDR3 length: 14 residues. Trimming cost V 1 base and J 6 bases, with 12 bases left between them. Germline loops: CDR1 LGHNA, CDR2 YNFKEQ. CDR3 sequence reads: CASSQAQTGSEAFF. The CDR3 coding sequence is TGTGCCAGCAGCCAAGCACAGACAGGCTCTGAAGCTTTCTTT.

V usage is TRBV18 and J usage is TRBJ2-1; D remains unclear. Trimming pared 0 bases from V and 0 bases from J, leaving 12 bases between. Germline-derived CDR1 and CDR2 are KGHSH and LQKENI. The CDR3 loop spans 17 amino acids. CDR3 DNA: TGTGCCAGCTCACCACCCCTGGCGGTAAGCTCCTACAATGAGCAGTTCTTC. Translating it yields CASSPPLAVSSYNEQFF.

This clone occurred once. This chain connects TRBV9 to TRBJ1-2; TRBD1 matches at 10 bases. Germline V gene lookup returns CDR1 SGDLS and CDR2 YYNGEE. The V and J ends lost 5 bases and 2 bases, in that order; junction bases with no gene match: 3. The CDR3 is 14 amino acids. CDR3 protein: CASREGQGNYGYTF. In DNA, the CDR3 is TGTGCCAGCAGAGAGGGACAGGGGAACTATGGCTACACCTTC.

Concerning this clone: This same CDR3 is encoded by further DNA sequences in the sample. V usage is TRBV5-1 and J usage is TRBJ1-1; 7 bases fit TRBD1. CDR3 length equals 13 residues. Trimming removed 4 bases from V and 0 bases from J; junction bases left unmatched: 0. CDR1 SGHRS and CDR2 YFSETQ come from the germline V gene. The CDR3 sequence is CASSGTVNTEAFF. DNA for the CDR3: TGCGCCAGCAGCGGGACAGTGAACACTGAAGCTTTCTTT.

The chain recombines TRBV10-3 with TRBJ2-1, with 10 bases matching TRBD2. Germline V gene sequence: CDR1 ENHRY, CDR2 SYGVKD. The CDR3 has 17 amino acids. With V trimmed by 1 base and J by 5 bases, 8 bases remained unmatched. Here the CDR3 reads CAISEFGSGGSNNEQFF. The CDR3 region has the DNA TGTGCCATCAGTGAGTTCGGTAGCGGGGGGTCAAACAATGAGCAGTTCTTC.

V gene TRBV5-1 combines with J gene TRBJ2-1, with TRBD2 matching 13 bases. V lost 3 bases and J lost 8; bases outside the gene matches: 5. From germline, CDR1 is SGHRS and CDR2 YFSETQ. The CDR3 runs 15 residues. This CDR3 reads CASSSTSGGADEQFF. The CDR3 nucleotides are TGCGCCAGCAGCTCAACTAGCGGGGGGGCGGATGAGCAGTTCTTC.